The clone carrying this T cell receptor beta chain was observed at least ten times. Its antigen is not identified. TCRdb reprocessed the 5' RACE reads with MiXCR, giving one entry per CDR3 protein. Of more than 40,000 distinct CDR3 sequences listed, around 3.3% are singletons. The sample belongs to a study of neurological immune-mediated disorders. Notes on the study in general: In HTLV-1-associated myelopathy, TCR clonal expansion was greatest, whereas multiple sclerosis had the least, falling below healthy controls. Among expanded clones, no CDR3 amino acid sequences were shared across subjects, a pattern suggesting private repertoires in all groups.

Germline CDR1 reads ENHRY; CDR2 reads SYGVKD. The CDR3 runs 15 residues. The V gene end was trimmed by 3 bases and the J gene end by 8 bases; junction bases not matched to a gene: 10. The clonotype originates from a woman between 45 and 65 years old with multiple sclerosis. The sequenced sample consisted of PBMCs. The rearrangement links TRBV10-3 to TRBJ2-1; 7 bases are shared with TRBD2. CDR3 in amino acids: CAISDSGGSRYEQFF. In nucleotides, the CDR3 is TGTGCCATCAGTGATTCGGGCGGGAGTCGGTATGAGCAGTTCTTC.